One sample yielded the 23 T cell receptor beta chains listed below, sequenced in a study of T cells after yellow fever vaccination. Each CDR3 protein is one row after TCRdb ran MiXCR on the 5' RACE reads. This sample has under 700,000 distinct CDR3 sequences, with 17% found just once. The sample was PBMCs, taken 5 days after the first yellow fever vaccination. These receptor sequences come from a young man who received the YFV17D yellow fever vaccine.

The chain joins TRBV7-6 to TRBJ2-3; perhaps TRBD2 as D (5 bases). This CDR3 has 14 amino acids. CDR1 is SGHVS and CDR2 is FNYEAQ in the germline V gene. V was clipped by 7 bases and J by 2 bases, with 13 bases between them. The CDR3 region is CASTFAGVTDTQYF. CDR3 nucleotide sequence: TGTGCCAGCACCTTCGCCGGGGTCACAGATACGCAGTATTTT. The complete variable domain, with remaining parts taken from reference TRBV7-6 and TRBJ2-3, reads GAGVSQSPRYKVTKRGQDVALRCDPISGHVSLYWYRQALGQGPEFLTYFNYEAQQDKSGLPNDRFSAERPEGSISTLTIQRTEQRDSAMYRCASTFAGVTDTQYFGPGTRLTVL.

This clonotype has a handful of counts. This sequence joins TRBV24-1 and TRBJ2-1; D may be TRBD2 (6 bases). The CDR3 is made up of 13 amino acids. Trimming cost V 6 bases and J 6 bases, with 11 bases left between them. Germline loops: CDR1 KGHDR, CDR2 SFDVKD. CDR3 sequence (DNA): TGTGCCACCAGTCAACCCGGGGGCAATGAGCAGTTCTTC. The encoded protein is CATSQPGGNEQFF.

There are a few counts of this clonotype. In nucleotides, the CDR3 is TGTGCCAGCAGTTACGGACCGGGACAGGGGGAAGAAAAACTGTTTTTT. It yields the protein CASSYGPGQGEEKLFF. The gene calls are TRBV6-5 and TRBJ1-4; 11 bases fit TRBD1. This CDR3 contains 16 residues. Per the germline V gene, CDR1 is MNHEY and CDR2 is SVGAGI. The junction had 7 bases not matched to a gene; V was cut back by 2 bases and J by 8 bases.

This clonotype showed up just a few times. The rearrangement uses TRBV7-9 and TRBJ2-7; possibly TRBD1 or TRBD2 for D (5 bases each). V was cut by 5 bases and J by 0 bases, with 11 bases left in between. CDR3 size: 14 residues. Germline CDR1 reads SEHNR; CDR2 reads FQNEAQ (reference sequence). CDR3 in DNA: TGTGCCAGCAGCCGGGACGGAGCCTCCTACGAGCAGTACGTC. It translates to CASSRDGASYEQYV.

The V gene is TRBV5-6, the J gene TRBJ1-5; 8 bases map to TRBD1. The J segment lost 5 bases and the V segment lost 4 bases, leaving 5 bases of the junction unmatched. Germline CDR1 reads SGHDT; CDR2 reads YYEEEE. The CDR3 totals 14 residues. The CDR3 nucleotides are TGTGCCAGCAGCACGACAGGGGCCTATCAGCCCCAGCATTTT. It is translated as CASSTTGAYQPQHF.

The gene calls are TRBV4-1 and TRBJ2-3, with D perhaps TRBD2 (5 bases). The CDR3 extends over 13 amino acids. Trimming removed 0 bases from V and 12 bases from J, with 13 bases in between. From germline, CDR1 is MGHRA and CDR2 YSYEKL. DNA for the CDR3: TGCGCCAGCAGCCAAGATAGAAATCGGGGTCAGTATTTT. Its protein product is CASSQDRNRGQYF.

This clonotype showed up just a few times. The chain employs TRBV6-5 and TRBJ1-6, with 8 bases that match TRBD1. The trim removed 1 base at V and 9 bases at J, leaving 5 bases unmatched. In germline, CDR1 is MNHEY, CDR2 SVGAGI. The length of the CDR3 is 15 residues. The CDR3 nucleotides read TGTGCCAGCAGTTACTACAGGGGGAAGGGTTCACCCCTCCACTTT. Translating gives CASSYYRGKGSPLHF.

At least ten counts were recorded for this clonotype. The V gene is TRBV11-3, the J gene TRBJ1-6; D is ambiguous. Trimming stripped 0 bases from V and 5 bases from J, with 2 bases between. The V gene's germline CDR1 is SGHNT and CDR2 YENEEA. This CDR3 spans 13 amino acids. CDR3 protein: CASSLEHNSPLHF. The DNA for the CDR3 is TGTGCCAGCAGCTTAGAGCATAATTCACCCCTCCACTTT.

The V gene is TRBV5-4, the J gene TRBJ2-4, with no clear D. The germline V gene has CDR1 SGHNT and CDR2 YYREEE (reference sequence). V was clipped by 0 bases and J by 0 bases, with 13 bases between them. The CDR3 consists of 17 residues. The CDR3 loop is CASSLASARAAKNIQYF. The CDR3 region has the DNA TGTGCCAGCAGCTTGGCTTCGGCTCGGGCAGCCAAAAACATTCAGTACTTC.

The chain recombines TRBV20-1 with TRBJ2-5, with 9 bases lining up with TRBD1. With V trimmed by 3 bases and J by 5 bases, 7 bases remained unmatched. This CDR3 has 14 residues. CDR1 is DFQATT, CDR2 SNEGSKA, per germline (reference sequence). The CDR3 is CSASPDRGLETQYF. The CDR3 bases are TGCAGTGCTAGCCCAGACAGGGGGTTGGAGACCCAGTACTTC.

The chain joins TRBV7-6 to TRBJ2-7, with D maybe TRBD1 (5 bases). This CDR3 comprises 12 residues. Germline V CDR1 and CDR2: SGHVS, FNYEAQ. The V end lost 3 bases, the J end lost 5 bases, and 8 bases lay between the germline ends. Here the CDR3 DNA reads TGTGCCAGCAGCTTCCCAGGGAACGAGCAGTACTTC. Translating it yields CASSFPGNEQYF. Full variable domain (missing parts from reference TRBV7-6 and TRBJ2-7): GAGVSQSPRYKVTKRGQDVALRCDPISGHVSLYWYRQALGQGPEFLTYFNYEAQQDKSGLPNDRFSAERPEGSISTLTIQRTEQRDSAMYRCASSFPGNEQYFGPGTRLTVT.

This clonotype was seen only a few times. The V call is TRBV12-3 or TRBV12-4, the J call TRBJ1-5, with TRBD1 identical over 8 bases. CDR3 size: 13 residues. J gave up 6 bases and V 7 bases, and 5 bases lay outside the gene matches. The CDR3 region has the DNA TGTGCCAGCACGGGACAGGTCGGTCAGCCCCAGCATTTT. This gives the protein CASTGQVGQPQHF.

Worth noting for this clonotype: The junction differs from germline at one of its ends, possibly a read error. The chain joins TRBV4-3 to TRBJ1-1; D call uncertain. The length of the CDR3 is 16 residues. Germline V CDR1 and CDR2: LGHNA, YSLEER. Here the CDR3 DNA reads TGCGACAGCAGCCAAGATTATTCGAGCATCAACACTGAAGCTTTCTTT. This translates into CDSSQDYSSINTEAFF.

The chain employs TRBV4-1 and TRBJ1-3, with TRBD1 matching over 7 bases. Germline V gene lookup returns CDR1 MGHRA and CDR2 YSYEKL. This CDR3 has 15 residues. Germline trimming cut 6 bases from V and 8 bases from J; bases unmatched to any gene: 13. Written as DNA, the CDR3 is TGCGCCAGCAGGCCGCCGGGACAGAAGAGTGACACCATATATTTT. Amino acids: CASRPPGQKSDTIYF.

Here the CDR3 DNA reads TGCGCCAGCAGCCTCGTCCAGGGGTACACTGAAGCTTTCTTT. Its protein is CASSLVQGYTEAFF. The chain combines TRBV4-3 with TRBJ1-1, with a possible D match to TRBD1 (6 bases). Germline CDR1 reads LGHNA; CDR2 reads YSLEER. Trimming removed 4 bases at V and 3 bases at J, with 12 bases between. This CDR3 region has 14 residues.

The chain carries TRBV24-1 and TRBJ2-1, with 7 bases aligning to TRBD1. V gave up 4 bases and J gave up 8 bases; unmatched junction bases: 10. The CDR3 runs to 15 residues. Germline values: CDR1 KGHDR, CDR2 SFDVKD. This chain's CDR3 is CATSDPTSTGDEQFF. CDR3 bases: TGTGCCACCAGTGACCCAACCTCCACAGGGGATGAGCAGTTCTTC.

The V gene is TRBV11-2, the J gene TRBJ2-3; TRBD2 matches at 8 bases. Germline V gives CDR1 SGHAT, CDR2 FQNNGV. V lost 2 bases and J lost 1; bases outside the gene matches: 11. This CDR3 spans 18 amino acids. The CDR3 here is CASSLNPRGGWGTDTQYF. CDR3 nucleotide sequence: TGTGCCAGCAGCTTAAACCCCCGGGGGGGGTGGGGCACAGATACGCAGTATTTT.

This clonotype was recorded a few times. This sequence joins TRBV13 and TRBJ1-4; D unclear. CDR1 and CDR2 from the germline V gene are PRHDT and FYEKMQ (reference sequence). The CDR3 has 11 amino acids. The V end lost 6 bases, the J end lost 5 bases, and 4 bases lay between the germline ends. CDR3 loop: CASRKNEKLFF. In nucleotides, the CDR3 is TGTGCCAGCAGAAAGAATGAAAAACTGTTTTTT.

The V and J genes are TRBV29-1 and TRBJ2-5, with 7 bases aligning to TRBD2. Looked up from germline, CDR1 is SQVTM and CDR2 is ANQGSEA. V lost 6 bases to trimming and J lost 3 bases; unmatched junction nucleotides: 4. CDR3 length equals 12 residues. The CDR3 here is CSVGGTKETQYF. The CDR3 DNA follows: TGCAGCGTCGGGGGGACTAAAGAGACCCAGTACTTC. Filled out from reference TRBV29-1 and TRBJ2-5, the complete variable domain reads SAVISQKPSRDICQRGTSLTIQCQVDSQVTMMFWYRQQPGQSLTLIATANQGSEATYESGFVIDKFPISRPNLTFSTLTVSNMSPEDSSIYLCSVGGTKETQYFGPGTRLLVL.

This clonotype was seen more than once but under ten times. The V gene is TRBV6-5, the J gene TRBJ2-7; D may be TRBD1 (5 bases). The CDR3 is 15 residues long. V shed 2 bases and J shed 0 bases, with 11 bases lying between them. Germline V gene sequence: CDR1 MNHEY, CDR2 SVGAGI. CDR3 sequence (DNA): TGTGCCAGCAGTTACACAGGAACGAGCTCCTACGAGCAGTACTTC. Its protein is CASSYTGTSSYEQYF.

In its sample, this clonotype was seen a few times. This sequence joins TRBV28 and TRBJ1-2, with D maybe TRBD1 (6 bases). The V end lost 8 bases, the J end lost 3 bases, and 10 bases lay between the germline ends. The CDR3 contains 12 residues. CDR1 MDHEN and CDR2 SYDVKM come from the germline V gene. CDR3 in amino acids: CASQGGYYGYTF. The CDR3 coding sequence is TGTGCCAGCCAAGGGGGGTACTATGGCTACACCTTC.

The chain joins TRBV3-1 to TRBJ1-3, with D unresolved. V lost 1 base and J 4 bases, leaving 11 bases between the germline ends. There are 15 residues in the CDR3. CDR1 and CDR2 (germline): LGHDT, YNNKEL (reference sequence). The CDR3 is CASSQATLGGNTIYF. CDR3 sequence (DNA): TGTGCCAGCAGCCAAGCTACCTTGGGGGGAAACACCATATATTTT.

V usage is TRBV7-3 and J usage is TRBJ2-2; 10 bases map to TRBD1. Per the germline V gene, CDR1 is SGHTA and CDR2 is FQGTGA. The V segment lost 2 bases and the J segment 6 bases; nucleotides outside the gene matches: 6. This CDR3 region has 16 residues. As DNA, the CDR3 is TGTGCCAGCAGCTTATTCCCCGGGACAGGGGCCGGGGAGCTGTTTTTT. This translates into CASSLFPGTGAGELFF.